The 32 T cell receptor beta chains reported below all come from one sample, sequenced in a study of CD4 T cells in lung cancer. From the same resection, lung tissue at least 3 cm from the malignant lesion was taken. Using immunoSEQ multiplex PCR, the repertoire was profiled, and TCRdb retains in-frame clones only, with some absent. This sample yields roughly 9,800 clones, of which around 66% are seen a single time; approximately 15% belongs to the top ten. Sequenced input: normal lung tissue taken away from the tumor. These receptors were obtained from a man aged 55 to 69 with non-small cell lung cancer.

This chain uses TRBV9 with TRBJ1-3; 7 nucleotides agree with TRBD1. J lost 8 bases, V lost 3 bases, and 8 bases had no gene match. CDR3 length equals 14 residues. CDR1 and CDR2 (germline): SGDLS, YYNGEE. Written as DNA, the CDR3 is TGTGCCAGCAGCGGCCAGACAGGGCTTTACACCATATATTTT. Translating gives CASSGQTGLYTIYF.

The genes are TRBV19 and TRBJ2-5; D is unclear. Per germline, CDR1 LNHDA and CDR2 SQIVND (reference sequence). The CDR3 length is 11 residues. Trimming took 3 bases from V and 5 from J, leaving 4 bases between them. The CDR3 region is CASSIRETQYF. The CDR3 nucleotides are TGTGCCAGTAGTATCAGGGAGACCCAGTACTTC.

The chain links TRBV21-1 to TRBJ2-1; the table assigns TRBD1, which was not confirmed against the DNA. TRBV21-1 is shown as a pseudogene. The CDR3 is 16 residues long. CDR3 region: CASSIERGQGNNEQFF. The CDR3 DNA reads TGTGCCAGCAGCATCGAAAGGGGACAGGGGAACAATGAGCAGTTCTTC.

The chain combines TRBV5-1 with TRBJ1-2; 9 positions match TRBD1. This CDR3 spans 16 amino acids. V was pared by 4 bases and J by 10 bases, with 17 bases of the junction left unmatched. The germline V gene has CDR1 SGHRS and CDR2 YFSETQ. This CDR3 reads CASSINTGQGGNDYTF. The CDR3 bases are TGCGCCAGCAGCATCAATACGGGACAGGGTGGAAACGACTACACCTTC.

In its sample, this clone ranks as large. The chain has TRBV30 and TRBJ2-7; D may be TRBD1 (6 bases). V lost 2 bases and J lost 6, with 23 bases in between. This CDR3 is built from 16 residues. Germline V CDR1 and CDR2: GTSNPN, SVGIG (reference sequence). The DNA for the CDR3 is TGTGCCTGGAGTTATCCGGGACACACAACCCGGGGCGAGCAGTACTTC. Encoded protein: CAWSYPGHTTRGEQYF.

Relative to its sample, this clone is large (0.1 to 1%). The V gene is TRBV19, the J gene TRBJ2-4; 11 bases line up with TRBD2. V shed 6 bases, J shed 6 bases, and the junction held 4 bases outside the gene matches. Germline loops: CDR1 LNHDA, CDR2 SQIVND (reference sequence). CDR3 size: 14 residues. The CDR3 DNA reads as TGTGCCAGTAGCCAGGGACTAGCGGCAAACATTCAGTACTTC. This encodes CASSQGLAANIQYF. Full variable domain (outside the CDR3, taken from reference TRBV19 and TRBJ2-4): DGGITQSPKYLFRKEGQNVTLSCEQNLNHDAMYWYRQDPGQGLRLIYYSQIVNDFQKGDIAEGYSVSREKKESFPLTVTSAQKNPTAFYLCASSQGLAANIQYFGAGTRLSVL.

The gene calls are TRBV25-1 and TRBJ1-2; 10 nucleotides match TRBD1. Per the germline V gene, CDR1 is MGHDK and CDR2 is SYGVNS. The V and J ends lost 2 bases and 4 bases, in that order; junction bases with no gene match: 7. The CDR3 runs 16 residues. DNA for the CDR3: TGTGCCAGCAGTGAAAATCCGGGACAGGGGACCTATGGCTACACCTTC. Translating it yields CASSENPGQGTYGYTF.

This clone appeared a few times. This chain uses TRBV6-5 with TRBJ1-1; D perhaps matches TRBD1 (6 bases). The CDR3 runs to 11 residues. CDR1 MNHEY and CDR2 SVGAGI come from the germline V gene. V dropped 7 bases and J dropped 11 bases, with 14 bases sitting between them. The CDR3 nucleotides are TGTGCCAGCATTCAGGGGAGGGTGGCTTTCTTT. It translates to CASIQGRVAFF.

The chain employs TRBV5-6 and TRBJ1-5; the D gene is possibly TRBD1 (6 bases). Trimming removed 3 bases at V and 4 bases at J, with 11 bases between. From germline, CDR1 is SGHDT and CDR2 YYEEEE. CDR3 size: 14 residues. CDR3 residues: CASSYGQLNQPQHF. In nucleotides, the CDR3 is TGTGCCAGCAGCTATGGACAGTTGAATCAGCCCCAGCATTTT.

V and J are TRBV9 and TRBJ1-6; 7 bases agree with TRBD1. V was clipped by 0 bases and J by 11 bases; unmatched bases: 5. Germline V gene lookup returns CDR1 SGDLS and CDR2 YYNGEE. CDR3 length: 14 amino acids. The chain's CDR3 is CASSVEQGKPPLHF. Here the CDR3 DNA reads TGTGCCAGCAGCGTAGAACAGGGGAAACCACCCCTCCACTTT. Supplemented by reference TRBV9 and TRBJ1-6, the full variable domain reads DSGVTQTPKHLITATGQRVTLRCSPRSGDLSVYWYQQSLDQGLQFLIQYYNGEERAKGNILERFSAQQFPDLHSELNLSSLELGDSALYFCASSVEQGKPPLHFGNGTRLTVT.

This sequence joins TRBV29-1 and TRBJ2-7, with 9 bases matching TRBD1. CDR3 size: 13 residues. The germline CDR1 and CDR2 sequences are SQVTM and ANQGSEA. The CDR3 sequence: CSAEGQGSYEQYF. The CDR3 DNA sequence: TGCAGTGCCGAGGGACAGGGATCATACGAGCAGTACTTC.

The chain employs TRBV16 and TRBJ2-7; 9 positions agree with TRBD1. The V segment lost 0 bases and the J segment 6 bases; nucleotides outside the gene matches: 9. CDR3 length: 16 amino acids. Germline values: CDR1 KGHSY, CDR2 FQNENV. The CDR3 is CASSQSHPGQGSEQYF. DNA for the CDR3: TGTGCCAGCAGCCAATCCCACCCGGGACAGGGTAGCGAGCAGTACTTC.

The chain employs TRBV6-5 and TRBJ1-1; D gene ambiguous. CDR1 is MNHEY and CDR2 is SVGAGI in the germline V gene. Trimming removed 0 bases from V and 1 base from J, with 6 bases in between. The CDR3 has 14 residues. CDR3 nucleotide sequence: TGTGCCAGCAGTTACTCAGCTGGGAACACTGAAGCTTTCTTT. Protein: CASSYSAGNTEAFF.

J is TRBJ2-7 and V is TRBV5-5, with no clear D. Germline V gene lookup returns CDR1 SGHKS and CDR2 YYEKEE (reference sequence). V lost 0 bases, J lost 4 bases, and 11 bases lay in between. The CDR3 has 14 amino acids. The CDR3 nucleotides are TGTGCCAGCAGCTTGGCGACACTGCAATACGAGCAGTACTTC. Translated: CASSLATLQYEQYF.

CDR3 bases: TGTGCCAGCAGCGAACAGGGTTTGATTAATTCACCCCTCCACTTT. Protein sequence: CASSEQGLINSPLHF. The V gene is TRBV2, the J gene TRBJ1-6; perhaps TRBD1 as D (6 bases). Germline lookup yields CDR1 SNHLY and CDR2 FYNNEI. The V and J ends lost 6 bases and 6 bases respectively, with 15 bases between them. The CDR3 has 15 residues.

This clone is judged medium-sized (0.01 to 0.1%). CDR3 DNA sequence: TGCAGCGTTGAGGCAGGGGGCGGCTATGGCTACACCTTC. It specifies CSVEAGGGYGYTF. This chain joins TRBV29-1 and TRBJ1-2; 8 positions match TRBD1. The trim removed 3 bases at V and 4 bases at J, leaving 4 bases unmatched. Germline V gene lookup returns CDR1 SQVTM and CDR2 ANQGSEA. The CDR3 loop spans 13 amino acids.

This chain links TRBV5-4 with TRBJ2-5, with TRBD1 matching over 9 bases. V lost 3 bases and J lost 5; bases outside the gene matches: 8. The germline CDR1 and CDR2 sequences are SGHNT and YYREEE (reference sequence). The CDR3 is made up of 15 amino acids. Here the CDR3 reads CASSSRTGVRETQYF. CDR3 nucleotides: TGTGCCAGCAGCTCCCGGACAGGGGTGAGGGAGACCCAGTACTTC.

This clone occurred a few times. V and J are TRBV30 and TRBJ1-1; tentative D call: TRBD1 (5 bases). Trimming shortened V by 2 bases and J by 14 bases, and 21 bases separated the two germline ends. There are 13 residues in the CDR3. CDR1 and CDR2 from the germline V gene are GTSNPN and SVGIG (reference sequence). The CDR3 spells CAWSPGDGREGFF. CDR3 nucleotides: TGTGCCTGGAGTCCGGGGGACGGGAGGGAAGGGTTCTTT.

The chain is built from TRBV6-6 and TRBJ2-7; 7 nucleotides match TRBD2. Trimming removed 0 bases from V and 5 bases from J; junction bases left unmatched: 4. This CDR3 spans 14 amino acids. CDR1 and CDR2 from the germline V gene are MNHNY and SVGAGI (reference sequence). The CDR3 here is CASSYSGLRDEQYF. The CDR3 coding sequence is TGTGCCAGCAGTTACTCGGGACTACGGGACGAGCAGTACTTC.

The chain couples TRBV29-1 to TRBJ2-1, with D unresolved. This CDR3 region has 11 residues. Per germline, CDR1 SQVTM and CDR2 ANQGSEA. The chain's CDR3 is CTGSTINEQFF. The CDR3 nucleotides are TGCACCGGAAGTACTATCAATGAGCAGTTCTTC.

The chain is built from TRBV6-6 and TRBJ2-7, with TRBD1 matching 7 bases. This CDR3 is built from 14 residues. V was pared by 6 bases and J by 2 bases, with 7 bases of the junction left unmatched. Per the germline V gene, CDR1 is MNHNY and CDR2 is SVGAGI (reference sequence). The CDR3 DNA sequence: TGTGCCAGCAGCGGCCGGGACAGCACCTACGAGCAGTACTTC. Its translation is CASSGRDSTYEQYF.

The chain combines TRBV30 with TRBJ2-3; D is possibly TRBD2 (5 bases). Germline CDR1 GTSNPN, CDR2 SVGIG (reference sequence). The CDR3 sequence is 13 residues long. Trimming shortened V by 5 bases and J by 5 bases, and 14 bases separated the two germline ends. CDR3 nucleotides: TGTGCCTGGGCTTCTAGGGCGGGAGATACGCAGTATTTT. Translating it yields CAWASRAGDTQYF.

The chain recombines TRBV5-1 with TRBJ2-2; D unclear. The CDR3 loop spans 15 amino acids. CDR1 is SGHRS and CDR2 is YFSETQ in the germline V gene. Trimming shortened V by 0 bases and J by 4 bases, and 10 bases separated the two germline ends. The CDR3 sequence is CASSLEYGATGELFF. The CDR3, as DNA: TGCGCCAGCAGCTTGGAGTATGGAGCCACCGGGGAGCTGTTTTTT.

The chain links TRBV6-5 to TRBJ2-5; TRBD2 matches 8 bases. There are 13 residues in the CDR3. Looked up from germline, CDR1 is MNHEY and CDR2 is SVGAGI. The ends lost 10 bases at V and 5 bases at J; junction bases unmatched: 9. The CDR3 DNA sequence: TGTGCCACCTCTGGCGGGAGGAGGGAGACCCAGTACTTC. Amino acid sequence: CATSGGRRETQYF.

In its sample, this clone was seen once. The chain uses TRBV27 and TRBJ2-3; 7 positions match TRBD2. The V gene's germline CDR1 is MNHEY and CDR2 SMNVEV (reference sequence). The CDR3 loop spans 18 amino acids. Trimming cost V 6 bases and J 3 bases; bases outside gene matches: 18. The DNA of the CDR3 is TGTGCCAGCAGGCCCTTAGCGGGCTATTGGGTTGGGACAGATACGCAGTATTTT. It codes for CASRPLAGYWVGTDTQYF.

The V gene is TRBV5-1, the J gene TRBJ2-1; 11 nucleotides match TRBD2. This CDR3 comprises 15 residues. With V trimmed by 3 bases and J by 4 bases, 3 bases remained unmatched. Germline assignment: CDR1 SGHRS and CDR2 YFSETQ. Here the CDR3 DNA reads TGCGCCAGCAGCTCTAGCGGGGGGAATTACAATGAGCAGTTCTTC. Its protein product is CASSSSGGNYNEQFF. The full variable domain, its missing parts supplied by reference TRBV5-1 and TRBJ2-1, is KAGVTQTPRYLIKTRGQQVTLSCSPISGHRSVSWYQQTPGQGLQFLFEYFSETQRNKGNFPGRFSGRQFSNSRSEMNVSTLELGDSALYLCASSSSGGNYNEQFFGPGTRLTVL.

The rearrangement links TRBV6-1 to TRBJ1-2; D not certain. Germline-derived CDR1 and CDR2 are MNHNS and SASEGT. The CDR3 consists of 13 residues. Trimming took 5 bases from V and 10 from J, leaving 17 bases between them. CDR3 residues: CASSNTIVTLYTF. The CDR3, as DNA: TGTGCCAGCAGTAACACCATCGTCACCCTCTACACCTTC.

This clone has a handful of counts. This chain uses TRBV7-9 with TRBJ1-2; 7 nucleotides match TRBD1. Germline trimming cut 7 bases from V and 3 bases from J; bases unmatched to any gene: 5. The CDR3 is 13 residues long. From germline, CDR1 is SEHNR and CDR2 FQNEAQ (reference sequence). CDR3 coding DNA: TGTGCCAGCATCTCGACAGGGTACTATGGCTACACCTTC. Translation: CASISTGYYGYTF.

The genes are TRBV29-1 and TRBJ2-3; 12 positions agree with TRBD2. The germline V gene encodes CDR1 SQVTM and CDR2 ANQGSEA. The CDR3 extends over 15 amino acids. V gave up 6 bases and J gave up 0 bases; unmatched junction bases: 4. The DNA for the CDR3 is TGCAGCGTAACCGGGACTAGCGGGAGCACAGATACGCAGTATTTT. Protein: CSVTGTSGSTDTQYF.

The table lists this clone with a few counts. The CDR3 coding sequence is TGCAGCACAACCGGGACAGGGGCCACAGATACGCAGTATTTT. It codes for CSTTGTGATDTQYF. The rearrangement links TRBV29-1 to TRBJ2-3; 10 bases are shared with TRBD1. V was clipped by 8 bases and J by 2 bases; unmatched bases: 7. The germline V gene has CDR1 SQVTM and CDR2 ANQGSEA. This CDR3 is 14 amino acids long.

This clone appeared a single time. The V gene is TRBV30, the J gene TRBJ2-1; D not resolved. The germline V gene encodes CDR1 GTSNPN and CDR2 SVGIG (reference sequence). The CDR3 sequence is 11 residues long. V was trimmed by 3 bases and J by 7 bases, leaving 7 bases between them. The CDR3 sequence is CAWRRSNEQFF. DNA for the CDR3: TGTGCCTGGAGGCGGAGTAATGAGCAGTTCTTC.

The chain uses TRBV29-1 and TRBJ1-2, with 7 bases that match TRBD1. The trim removed 2 bases at V and 4 bases at J, leaving 7 bases unmatched. The CDR3 totals 14 residues. Germline CDR1 is SQVTM and CDR2 is ANQGSEA. CDR3 DNA: TGCAGCGTTGAATCGAGGCAGGGGGGCTATGGCTACACCTTC. Translation: CSVESRQGGYGYTF. The full variable domain, completed using reference TRBV29-1 and TRBJ1-2, is SAVISQKPSRDICQRGTSLTIQCQVDSQVTMMFWYRQQPGQSLTLIATANQGSEATYESGFVIDKFPISRPNLTFSTLTVSNMSPEDSSIYLCSVESRQGGYGYTFGSGTRLTVV.